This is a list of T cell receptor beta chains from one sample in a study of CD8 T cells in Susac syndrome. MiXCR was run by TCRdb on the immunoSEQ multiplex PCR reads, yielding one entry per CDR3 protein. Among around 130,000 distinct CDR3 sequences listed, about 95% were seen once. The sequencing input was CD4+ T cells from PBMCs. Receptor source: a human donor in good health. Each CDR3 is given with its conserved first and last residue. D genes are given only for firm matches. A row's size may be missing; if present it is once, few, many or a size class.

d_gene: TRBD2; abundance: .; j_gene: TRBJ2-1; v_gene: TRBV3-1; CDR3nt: TGTGCCAGCAGCCAGGCCTCTAGCGGGTTTGTTGAGCAGTTCTTC; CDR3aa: CASSQASSGFVEQFF
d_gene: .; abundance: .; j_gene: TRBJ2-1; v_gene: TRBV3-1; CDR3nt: TGTGCCAGCAGCCAAGATTCAGCGGTCCTATACAATGAGCAGTTCTTC; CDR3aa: CASSQDSAVLYNEQFF
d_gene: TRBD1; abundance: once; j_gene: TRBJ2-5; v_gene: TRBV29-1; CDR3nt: TGCAGCGTTGAGGGGACAGGGTGGGAGACCCAGTACTTC; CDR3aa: CSVEGTGWETQYF
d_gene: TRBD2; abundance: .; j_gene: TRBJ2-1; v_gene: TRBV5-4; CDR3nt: TGTGCCAGCAGCCCGACTAGCGGGAGGACCTTCTCCTACAATGAGCAGTTCTTC; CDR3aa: CASSPTSGRTFSYNEQFF
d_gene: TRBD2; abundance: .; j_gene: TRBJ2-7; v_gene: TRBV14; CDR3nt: TGTGCCAGCAGGAAGGGCGGGGGTCGCGAGCAGTACTTC; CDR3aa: CASRKGGGREQYF
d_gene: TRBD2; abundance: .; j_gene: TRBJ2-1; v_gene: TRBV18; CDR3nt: TGTGCCAGCTCACCCGGACTAGCGGGATTCTCCTACAATGAGCAGTTCTTC; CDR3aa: CASSPGLAGFSYNEQFF
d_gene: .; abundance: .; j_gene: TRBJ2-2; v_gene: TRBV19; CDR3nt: TGTGCCAGTAGTTCTGAGATGTCGTGGAACACCGGGGAGCTGTTTTTT; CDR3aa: CASSSEMSWNTGELFF
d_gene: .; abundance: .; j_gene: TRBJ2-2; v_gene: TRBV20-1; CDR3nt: TGCAGTGCTAGAGATCCTACGGGGGGCAGGGCCGGGGAGCTGTTTTTT; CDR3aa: CSARDPTGGRAGELFF
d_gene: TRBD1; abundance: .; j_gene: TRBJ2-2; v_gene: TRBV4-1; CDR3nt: TGCGCCAGCAGCCAAGACCTAGACAGGGGGTTTATCGGGGAGCTGTTTTTT; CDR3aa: CASSQDLDRGFIGELFF
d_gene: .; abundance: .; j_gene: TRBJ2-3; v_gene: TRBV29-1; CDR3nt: TGCAGCGTTGAAGGGGTGGGCGGCCGCACAGATACGCAGTATTTT; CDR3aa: CSVEGVGGRTDTQYF
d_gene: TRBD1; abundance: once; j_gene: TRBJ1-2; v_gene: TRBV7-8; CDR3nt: TGTGCCAGCAGCCCCTCGACAGGGAGTGGCTACACCTTC; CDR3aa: CASSPSTGSGYTF
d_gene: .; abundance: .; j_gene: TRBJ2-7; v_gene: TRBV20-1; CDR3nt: TGCAGTGCTAGAGATACGGGAGCGGGCTACGAGCAGTACTTC; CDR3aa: CSARDTGAGYEQYF
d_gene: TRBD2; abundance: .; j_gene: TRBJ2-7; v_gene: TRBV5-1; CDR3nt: TGCGCCAGCAGGCCTACCAGCGGGAGTAACGAGCAGTACTTC; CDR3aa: CASRPTSGSNEQYF
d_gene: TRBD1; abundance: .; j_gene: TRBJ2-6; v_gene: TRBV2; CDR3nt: TGTGCCAGCAGGGGACAGCCCTCTGGGGCCAACGTCCTGACTTTC; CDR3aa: CASRGQPSGANVLTF
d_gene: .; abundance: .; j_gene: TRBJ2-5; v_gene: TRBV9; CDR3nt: TGTGCCAGCAGCGTAGGGCCGCAATATGAAGAGACCCAGTACTTC; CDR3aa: CASSVGPQYEETQYF
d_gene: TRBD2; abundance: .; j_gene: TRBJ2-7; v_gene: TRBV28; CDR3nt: TGTGCCAGCAGCCGGCGACTAGCGGGAGCCTACGAGCAGTACTTC; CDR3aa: CASSRRLAGAYEQYF
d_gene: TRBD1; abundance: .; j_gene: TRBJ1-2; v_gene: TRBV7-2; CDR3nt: TGTGCCAGCAGCCACGGTCGGGGACAGGGAGGTGGCTACACCTTC; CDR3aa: CASSHGRGQGGGYTF
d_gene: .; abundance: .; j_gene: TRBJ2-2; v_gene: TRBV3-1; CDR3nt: TGTGCCAGCAGCCCGGGTTGGGTTACCGGGGAGCTGTTTTTT; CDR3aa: CASSPGWVTGELFF
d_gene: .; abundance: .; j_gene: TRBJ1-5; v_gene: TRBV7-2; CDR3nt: TGTGCCAGCAGCTTACAGGGGTCAGGGCTTCAGCCCCAGCATTTT; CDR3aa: CASSLQGSGLQPQHF
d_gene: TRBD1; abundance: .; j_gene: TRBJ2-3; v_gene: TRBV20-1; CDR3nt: TGCAGTGCTAGACGACAGGGAGCGACAGATACGCAGTATTTT; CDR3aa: CSARRQGATDTQYF
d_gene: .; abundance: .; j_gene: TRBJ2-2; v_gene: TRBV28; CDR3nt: TGTGCCAGTCAAAGATTTGGGAGGAACACCGGGGAGCTGTTTTTT; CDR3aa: CASQRFGRNTGELFF
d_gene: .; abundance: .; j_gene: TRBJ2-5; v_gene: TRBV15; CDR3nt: TGTGCCACCAGCAGAGGGACCCAAGAGACCCAGTACTTC; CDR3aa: CATSRGTQETQYF
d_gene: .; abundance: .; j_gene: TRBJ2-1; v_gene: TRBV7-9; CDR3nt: TGTGCCAGCAGCCAAAATGAGCAGTTCTTC; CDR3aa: CASSQNEQFF
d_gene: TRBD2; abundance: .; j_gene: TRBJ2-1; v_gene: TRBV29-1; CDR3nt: TGCAGCGTTGGGAAAATAGCGGGAGACAATGAGCAGTTCTTC; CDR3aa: CSVGKIAGDNEQFF
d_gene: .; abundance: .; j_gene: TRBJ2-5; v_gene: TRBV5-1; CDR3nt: TGCGCCAGCAGCTTGGAGCCACCATGGAGGGGGGAGACCCAGTACTTC; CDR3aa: CASSLEPPWRGETQYF
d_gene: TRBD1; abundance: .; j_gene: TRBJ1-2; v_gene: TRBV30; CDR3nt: TGTGCCTGGAGTATCCGGGACAGGGGGCAAGGCTACACCTTC; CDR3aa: CAWSIRDRGQGYTF
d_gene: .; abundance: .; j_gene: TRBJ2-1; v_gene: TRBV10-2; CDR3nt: TGCGCCACTTCGACTAGCTCCTACAATGAGCAGTTCTTC; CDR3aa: CATSTSSYNEQFF
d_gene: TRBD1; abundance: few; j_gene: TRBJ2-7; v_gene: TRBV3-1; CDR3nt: TGTGCCAGCGGGACAGGAGGATACGAGCAGTACTTC; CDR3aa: CASGTGGYEQYF
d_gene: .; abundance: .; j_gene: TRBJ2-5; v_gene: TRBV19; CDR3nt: TGTGCCAGTAGTCCTCGACTAGAAGAGACCCAGTACTTC; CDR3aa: CASSPRLEETQYF
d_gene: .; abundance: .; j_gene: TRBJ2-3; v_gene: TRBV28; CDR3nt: TGTGCCAGCCTTGGCGGGAACACAGATACGCAGTATTTT; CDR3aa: CASLGGNTDTQYF
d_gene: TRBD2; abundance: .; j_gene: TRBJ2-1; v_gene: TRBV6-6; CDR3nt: TGTGCCAGCATTCCTACGGGAGGGCCCGGTGAGCAGTTCTTC; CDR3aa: CASIPTGGPGEQFF
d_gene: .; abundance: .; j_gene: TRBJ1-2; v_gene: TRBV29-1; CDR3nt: TGCAGCGTTGGGCAGGCGGTAAACTATGGCTACACCTTC; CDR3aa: CSVGQAVNYGYTF
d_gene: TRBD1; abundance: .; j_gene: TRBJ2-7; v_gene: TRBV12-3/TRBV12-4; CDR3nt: TGTGCCAGCAGACAGGGGTCCTCTACCTACGAGCAGTACTTC; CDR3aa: CASRQGSSTYEQYF
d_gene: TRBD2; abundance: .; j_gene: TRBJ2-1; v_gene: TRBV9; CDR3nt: TGTGCCAGCAGCGTCCTAGCGGGGACCTACAATGAGCAGTTCTTC; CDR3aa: CASSVLAGTYNEQFF
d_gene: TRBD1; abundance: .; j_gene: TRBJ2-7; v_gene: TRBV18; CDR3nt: TGTGCCAGCTCACCACCGAAACGCGGACAGGGGAGGGACGAGCAGTACTTC; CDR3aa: CASSPPKRGQGRDEQYF